This entry lists 20 T cell receptor beta chains sequenced from one sample in a study of regulatory T cells in long-lasting Graves disease. Assembly of TCR beta libraries relied on iRepertoire HTBI primers together with Arm-PCR of CDR3 regions. TCRdb re-called the multiplex PCR reads with MiXCR, one entry per CDR3 protein. In the table there are some 470,000 distinct CDR3 sequences, roughly 21% of which are singletons. Time point: persistent/refractory GD, antithyroid drugs over 5 years with positive TRAb. PBMCs provided the RNA from which the TCR library was made. The source was peripheral blood mononuclear cells (PBMCs), collected when the disease was refractory, from a patient treated with antithyroid drugs. Every receptor here comes from a female donor with Graves disease.

This clonotype has only a few counts. The junction does not match germline at one end; this may be a read error. The V and J genes are TRBV7-9 and TRBJ2-5; TRBD1 or TRBD2 may be the D gene (5 bases each). This CDR3 has 11 residues. Germline V gene sequence: CDR1 SEHNR, CDR2 FQNEAQ (reference sequence). The CDR3 here is CASSFSGTQCF. CDR3 coding DNA: TGTGCCAGCAGCTTCTCCGGGACCCAGTGCTTC.

With respect to this clonotype: A much bigger clone sits one base away, suggesting this may be a read error. The chain carries TRBV7-2 and TRBJ2-7; D is possibly TRBD1 or TRBD2 (6 bases each). The CDR3 is 14 amino acids. Deletions cut 5 bases from V and 7 bases from J, with 18 bases between. Germline CDR1 and CDR2: SGHTA and FQGNSA. Here the CDR3 DNA reads TGTGCCAGCAGCCCGGGACTCCGGGGGCGGGAGCAGTACTTC. Its protein product is CASSPGLRGREQYF.

The V call is TRBV20-1, the J call TRBJ1-5, with D hard to call. V was pared by 1 base and J by 4 bases, with 14 bases between. Germline V gene sequence: CDR1 DFQATT, CDR2 SNEGSKA (reference sequence). The CDR3 contains 15 residues. CDR3 sequence reads: CSARGAGNLNQPQHF. The CDR3, as DNA: TGCAGTGCTAGAGGAGCCGGGAACCTGAATCAGCCCCAGCATTTT.

On this clonotype: A far larger clone lies a single base away; this is likely a read error. The chain is built from TRBV7-2 and TRBJ2-7; D is unclear. Germline CDR1 SGHTA, CDR2 FQGNSA. CDR3 length equals 11 residues. CDR3 region: CASSFGYEQCF. In DNA, the CDR3 is TGTGCCAGCAGCTTCGGATACGAGCAGTGCTTC. The whole variable domain, filled in from reference TRBV7-2 and TRBJ2-7, reads GAGVSQSPSNKVTEKGKDVELRCDPISGHTALYWYRQSLGQGLEFLIYFQGNSAPDKSGLPSDRFSAERTGGSVSTLTIQRTQQEDSAVYLCASSFGYEQCFGPGTRLTVT.

This clonotype has a handful of counts. This chain connects TRBV3-1 to TRBJ1-1; D ambiguous. Trimming pared 3 bases from V and 4 bases from J, leaving 9 bases between. CDR1 and CDR2 from the germline V gene are LGHDT and YNNKEL (reference sequence). CDR3 length equals 13 residues. The CDR3 nucleotides are TGTGCCAGCAGCCACGGGATTGGCACTGAAGCTTTCTTT. Protein product: CASSHGIGTEAFF. The complete variable domain, with remaining parts taken from reference TRBV3-1 and TRBJ1-1, reads DTAVSQTPKYLVTQMGNDKSIKCEQNLGHDTMYWYKQDSKKFLKIMFSYNNKELIINETVPNRFSPKSPDKAHLNLHINSLELGDSAVYFCASSHGIGTEAFFGQGTRLTVV.

The chain is built from TRBV24-1 and TRBJ2-2, with D possibly TRBD2 on 5 matching bases. Trimming pared 7 bases from V and 6 bases from J, leaving 8 bases between. Per germline, CDR1 KGHDR and CDR2 SFDVKD. CDR3 length: 12 residues. The CDR3 DNA reads as TGTGCCACCAGCGAGGGTTCCGGGGAGCTGTTTTTT. This encodes CATSEGSGELFF.

This clonotype has ten or more counts. The chain carries TRBV11-1 and TRBJ2-7; D is possibly TRBD1 (5 bases). The ends were cut back, 5 bases at V and 4 bases at J, with 15 bases in the middle. This CDR3 comprises 14 residues. The germline gives CDR1 SGHAT, CDR2 FQDESV (reference sequence). CDR3 sequence: CASSRPGQRYEQYF. CDR3 nucleotides: TGTGCCAGCAGCCGCCCCGGACAAAGGTACGAGCAGTACTTC.

A few counts support this clonotype. The V and J genes are TRBV20-1 and TRBJ1-1; unclear D gene. V was shortened by 1 base and J by 1 base, with 10 bases between the two germline ends. There are 14 residues in the CDR3. Germline values: CDR1 DFQATT, CDR2 SNEGSKA (reference sequence). CDR3 nucleotide sequence: TGCAGTGCTAGAGCCCGCGCGGCGAACACTGAAGCTTTCTTT. Protein product: CSARARAANTEAFF.

The V call is TRBV6-2 or TRBV6-3, the J call TRBJ1-1; D possibly corresponds to TRBD1 (5 bases). CDR1 is MNHEY and CDR2 is SVGEGT in the germline V gene. There are 14 residues in the CDR3. Trimming cost V 6 bases and J 6 bases, with 17 bases left between them. The CDR3 loop reads CASSTLGGRAEAFF. The CDR3 DNA follows: TGTGCCAGCAGCACATTGGGGGGTCGGGCTGAAGCTTTCTTT.

This clonotype was counted many times. The V gene is TRBV7-2, the J gene TRBJ2-4; D unresolved. The germline V and J ends were trimmed by 4 bases and 0 bases, with 7 bases remaining between them. The CDR3 runs to 14 residues. Germline V gives CDR1 SGHTA, CDR2 FQGNSA. CDR3 sequence (DNA): TGTGCCAGCAGCTCATACTTAGCCAAAAACATTCAGTACTTC. This gives the protein CASSSYLAKNIQYF.

J is TRBJ2-4 and V is TRBV7-2, with TRBD2 matching over 8 bases. The length of the CDR3 is 14 residues. Germline assignment: CDR1 SGHTA and CDR2 FQGNSA. V dropped 5 bases and J dropped 7; count of bases not matched to a gene: 7. The CDR3 region has the DNA TGTGCCAGCAGCCTCACTAGCGGCCCCAACATTCAGTACTTC. Its translation is CASSLTSGPNIQYF.

The chain employs TRBV7-2 and TRBJ2-2, with 8 bases aligning to TRBD1. V shed 3 bases and J 2 bases; nucleotides not matched to a gene: 5. Germline V gene sequence: CDR1 SGHTA, CDR2 FQGNSA. This CDR3 is 16 amino acids long. This chain's CDR3 is CASSFSRGLNTGELFF. Written as DNA, the CDR3 is TGTGCCAGCAGCTTCTCCAGGGGGCTAAACACCGGGGAGCTGTTTTTT.

This clonotype was counted between two and nine times. This sequence joins TRBV12-3 or TRBV12-4 and TRBJ2-3; 8 bases are a match to TRBD2. This CDR3 comprises 17 residues. The V segment lost 8 bases and the J segment 4 bases; nucleotides outside the gene matches: 17. The DNA for the CDR3 is TGTGCCAGCCGTTCCTCCTTGGCGGGGGGTTTGGCAGATACGCAGTATTTT. As protein: CASRSSLAGGLADTQYF.

The chain is built from TRBV10-3 and TRBJ2-5, with 13 bases aligning to TRBD2. After removal of 0 bases from V and 4 bases from J, the junction contained 5 bases not matched to a gene. Germline V gives CDR1 ENHRY, CDR2 SYGVKD. The CDR3 runs 17 residues. The CDR3 region is CAISESTSGRRGETQYF. For the CDR3, the DNA is TGTGCCATCAGTGAGTCGACTAGCGGGAGGCGAGGAGAGACCCAGTACTTC.

This clonotype has ten or more counts. V usage is TRBV12-3 or TRBV12-4 and J usage is TRBJ2-7; 8 nucleotides line up with TRBD1. The V and J ends lost 5 bases and 9 bases, in that order; junction bases with no gene match: 12. The CDR3 spans 14 residues. CDR3 sequence (DNA): TGTGCCAGCAGTCCCAGGACAGGGCTCGGGCTGCAGTACTTC. This gives the protein CASSPRTGLGLQYF.

As DNA, the CDR3 is TGTGCCAGCAGCTCCGCGACCCCCACAGGAGAGACCCAGTACTTC. Translation: CASSSATPTGETQYF. V is TRBV7-9 and J is TRBJ2-5, with D maybe TRBD1 (5 bases). Germline V CDR1 and CDR2: SEHNR, FQNEAQ (reference sequence). V shed 4 bases and J shed 4 bases, with 16 bases lying between them. CDR3 length: 15 residues.

The rearrangement links TRBV24-1 to TRBJ1-5; 7 bases fit TRBD1. Per the germline V gene, CDR1 is KGHDR and CDR2 is SFDVKD. Trimming at V came to 5 bases and at J to 4 bases, leaving 1 base not matched to a gene. The CDR3 extends over 13 amino acids. CDR3 in amino acids: CATSVGQNQPQHF. CDR3 nucleotide sequence: TGTGCCACCAGTGTGGGACAGAATCAGCCCCAGCATTTT.

This rearrangement joins TRBV9 to TRBJ2-5, with TRBD2 matching 10 bases. Germline CDR1 and CDR2: SGDLS and YYNGEE. There are 15 residues in the CDR3. Trimming at V came to 2 bases and at J to 2 bases, leaving 3 bases not matched to a gene. The CDR3 DNA sequence: TGTGCCAGCAGCGTTATGACTAGCGGGCAAGAGACCCAGTACTTC. This codes for CASSVMTSGQETQYF.

This chain links TRBV20-1 with TRBJ1-2, with TRBD1 matching 7 bases. The germline V gene encodes CDR1 DFQATT and CDR2 SNEGSKA (reference sequence). V trimming: 6 bases; J trimming: 4 bases; junction bases outside the gene matches: 5. The CDR3 contains 12 residues. The DNA for the CDR3 is TGCAGTGCCAACAGGGGTGTCTATGGCTACACCTTC. Translation gives CSANRGVYGYTF.

The gene calls are TRBV3-1 and TRBJ2-5; TRBD2 is a possible D gene (5 bases). V was trimmed by 4 bases and J by 5 bases, leaving 11 bases between them. Per the germline V gene, CDR1 is LGHDT and CDR2 is YNNKEL (reference sequence). This CDR3 contains 13 residues. CDR3 sequence reads: CASSPDWEETQYF. CDR3 bases: TGTGCCAGCAGCCCTGACTGGGAGGAGACCCAGTACTTC.